The rows below give T cell receptor beta chains drawn from one sample of a study of post-analysis software for immune sequencing data. MiXCR was run by TCRdb on the PCR reads, yielding one entry per CDR3 protein. The sample shows hundreds of thousands of distinct CDR3 sequences, 30% to 45% of them seen only once. The sample taken for sequencing was blood. All receptors come from a girl aged 10-17 years with multiple sclerosis. The CDR3 runs from the conserved cysteine through the conserved F or W. D genes are given only for firm matches. Where a row states a size, it is once, few, many or the class of an expanded clone; other rows omit it.

V	J	D	size	CDR3	DNA
TRBV24-1	TRBJ2-1	.	few	CATSDPAVNEQFF	TGTGCCACCAGTGACCCTGCGGTCAATGAGCAGTTCTTC
TRBV3-1	TRBJ2-7	TRBD2	.	CASSGGGSTYEQYF	TGTGCCAGCAGCGGGGGGGGAAGCACCTACGAGCAGTACTTC
TRBV18	TRBJ2-7	.	.	CASSPLASREQYF	TGTGCCAGCTCACCACTAGCTAGCCGCGAGCAGTACTTC
TRBV9	TRBJ2-3	.	few	CASSVRSGADTQYF	TGTGCCAGCAGCGTAAGAAGTGGAGCAGATACGCAGTATTTT
TRBV9	TRBJ2-5	.	.	CASSVPGGAETQYF	TGTGCCAGCAGCGTCCCAGGAGGGGCAGAGACCCAGTACTTC
TRBV12-3/TRBV12-4	TRBJ2-7	TRBD2	many	CASSSGLAVYEQYF	TGTGCCAGCAGTTCCGGACTAGCGGTCTACGAGCAGTACTTC
TRBV12-3/TRBV12-4	TRBJ2-3	TRBD2	.	CASSSQRLAGGQGTDTQYF	TGTGCCAGCAGTTCTCAGAGACTAGCGGGGGGACAAGGAACAGATACGCAGTATTTT
TRBV12-5	TRBJ2-5	TRBD1	few	CASGPSRETGIYETQYF	TGTGCTAGTGGCCCTTCGAGAGAGACAGGGATATACGAGACCCAGTACTTC
TRBV6-1	TRBJ2-4	.	.	CASGREVAKNIQYF	TGTGCCAGCGGCAGGGAGGTGGCCAAAAACATTCAGTACTTC
TRBV6-1	TRBJ2-1	.	.	CASSELENNEQFF	TGTGCCAGCAGTGAACTGGAAAACAATGAGCAGTTCTTC
TRBV12-3/TRBV12-4	TRBJ1-3	TRBD1	.	CASSLRARGRGNTIYF	TGTGCCAGCAGTTTAAGAGCCAGGGGGCGAGGAAACACCATATATTTT
TRBV28	TRBJ1-1	.	.	CASSVQGITEAFF	TGTGCCAGCAGCGTACAGGGTATTACTGAAGCTTTCTTT
TRBV6-1	TRBJ2-3	TRBD2	once	CASSSGGSADTQYF	TGTGCCAGCAGTTCGGGAGGGAGTGCAGATACGCAGTATTTT
TRBV4-1	TRBJ2-4	.	few	CASSQIGRGRDKNIQYF	TGCGCCAGCAGCCAAATCGGACGGGGGCGGGACAAAAACATTCAGTACTTC
TRBV12-3/TRBV12-4	TRBJ2-5	.	.	CASSYGPETQYF	TGTGCCAGCAGCTACGGGCCGGAGACCCAGTACTTC
TRBV12-3/TRBV12-4	TRBJ2-3	TRBD1	many	CASSPWTGRSTDTQYF	TGTGCCAGCAGCCCCTGGACAGGGCGCTCCACAGATACGCAGTATTTT
TRBV30	TRBJ1-6	.	once	CAWSVGTDGSSPLHF	TGTGCCTGGAGTGTAGGCACAGATGGCAGTTCACCCCTCCACTTT
TRBV6-5	TRBJ2-7	TRBD2	few	CASSYSGQRGAEQYF	TGTGCCAGCAGTTACTCCGGCCAGCGGGGGGCCGAGCAGTACTTC
TRBV20-1	TRBJ2-1	.	.	CSAFLSSYNEQFF	TGCAGTGCTTTCCTGAGCTCCTACAATGAGCAGTTCTTC
TRBV7-8	TRBJ2-7	.	few	CASSLAPGSYEQYF	TGTGCCAGCAGCTTAGCTCCGGGTTCCTACGAGCAGTACTTC
TRBV5-5	TRBJ1-2	.	few	CASSWDSYGYTF	TGTGCCAGCAGCTGGGACTCCTATGGCTACACCTTC
TRBV20-1	TRBJ2-3	TRBD2	.	CSAIGGGAGTQYF	TGCAGTGCTATAGGCGGGGGGGCCGGTACGCAGTATTTT
TRBV29-1	TRBJ2-5	TRBD1	.	CSVEYRGIQETQYF	TGCAGCGTGGAATACAGGGGGATCCAAGAGACCCAGTACTTC
TRBV4-1	TRBJ1-2	.	.	CASRVGPSGGYTF	TGCGCCAGCAGGGTGGGACCATCGGGGGGCTACACCTTC
TRBV27	TRBJ1-4	.	.	CASSLFQGWEKLFF	TGTGCCAGCAGTTTATTCCAGGGTTGGGAAAAACTGTTTTTT
TRBV7-2	TRBJ2-2	.	.	CASSLDYTGELFF	TGTGCCAGCAGCTTAGATTACACCGGGGAGCTGTTTTTT
TRBV29-1	TRBJ1-4	.	.	CSAAGSRREKLFF	TGCAGCGCTGCCGGGAGTCGGAGGGAAAAACTGTTTTTT
TRBV3-1	TRBJ2-7	.	once	CASSQNLAWGLSYEQYF	TGTGCCAGCAGCCAAAATTTGGCGTGGGGACTCTCCTACGAGCAGTACTTC
TRBV10-3	TRBJ1-2	.	few	CAISGTSYGYTF	TGTGCCATCAGTGGGACGTCCTATGGCTACACCTTC
TRBV20-1	TRBJ2-7	.	many	CSARYKNYEQYF	TGCAGTGCTAGATACAAAAACTACGAGCAGTACTTC
TRBV7-3	TRBJ2-1	TRBD2	.	CASSFSSGGAYNEQFF	TGTGCCAGCAGCTTCTCTAGCGGGGGAGCCTACAATGAGCAGTTCTTC
TRBV12-3/TRBV12-4	TRBJ2-2	.	.	CASNSVPVNTGELFF	TGTGCCAGCAACTCGGTCCCGGTAAACACCGGGGAGCTGTTTTTT
TRBV13	TRBJ2-3	.	few	CASSLVWGRTDTQYF	TGTGCCAGCAGCTTAGTATGGGGGCGCACAGATACGCAGTATTTT
TRBV7-2	TRBJ2-5	.	.	CASSPDRGGQYF	TGTGCCAGCAGCCCCGACAGGGGAGGGCAGTACTTC
TRBV28	TRBJ2-5	.	.	CASSLDLGAGETQYF	TGTGCCAGCAGTTTGGATTTGGGGGCCGGAGAGACCCAGTACTTC
TRBV29-1	TRBJ2-7	.	few	CSVARDRRSYEQYF	TGCAGCGTTGCCCGGGACCGCAGATCCTACGAGCAGTACTTC
TRBV7-2	TRBJ2-3	.	.	CASSQERGTDTQYF	TGTGCCAGCAGCCAAGAACGCGGCACAGATACGCAGTATTTT